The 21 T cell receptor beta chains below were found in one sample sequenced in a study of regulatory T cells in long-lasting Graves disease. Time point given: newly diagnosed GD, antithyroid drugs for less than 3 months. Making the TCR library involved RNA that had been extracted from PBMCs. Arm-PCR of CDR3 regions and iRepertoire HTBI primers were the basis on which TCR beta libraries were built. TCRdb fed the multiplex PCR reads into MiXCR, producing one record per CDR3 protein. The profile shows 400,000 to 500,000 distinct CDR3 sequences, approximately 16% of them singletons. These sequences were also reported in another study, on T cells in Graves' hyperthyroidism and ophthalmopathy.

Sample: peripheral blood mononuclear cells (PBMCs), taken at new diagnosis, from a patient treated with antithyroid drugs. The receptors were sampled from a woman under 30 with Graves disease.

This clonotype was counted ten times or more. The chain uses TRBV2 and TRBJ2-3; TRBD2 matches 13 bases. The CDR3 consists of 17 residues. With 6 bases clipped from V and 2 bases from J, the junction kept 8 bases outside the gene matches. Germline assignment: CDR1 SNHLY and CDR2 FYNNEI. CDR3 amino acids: CASSLRTSGSITDTQYF. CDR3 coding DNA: TGTGCCAGCAGCCTGAGGACTAGCGGGAGTATCACAGATACGCAGTATTTT. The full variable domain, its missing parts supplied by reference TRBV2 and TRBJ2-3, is EPEVTQTPSHQVTQMGQEVILRCVPISNHLYFYWYRQILGQKVEFLVSFYNNEISEKSEIFDDQFSVERPDGSNFTLKIRSTKLEDSAMYFCASSLRTSGSITDTQYFGPGTRLTVL.

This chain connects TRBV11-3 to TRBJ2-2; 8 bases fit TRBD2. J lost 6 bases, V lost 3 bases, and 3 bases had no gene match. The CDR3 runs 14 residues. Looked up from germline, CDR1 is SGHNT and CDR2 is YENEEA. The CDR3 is CASSFTAGAGELFF. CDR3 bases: TGTGCCAGCAGCTTTACAGCGGGAGCCGGGGAGCTGTTTTTT. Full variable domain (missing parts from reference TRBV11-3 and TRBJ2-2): EAGVVQSPRYKIIEKKQPVAFWCNPISGHNTLYWYLQNLGQGPELLIRYENEEAVDDSQLPKDRFSAERLKGVDSTLKIQPAELGDSAVYLCASSFTAGAGELFFGEGSRLTVL.

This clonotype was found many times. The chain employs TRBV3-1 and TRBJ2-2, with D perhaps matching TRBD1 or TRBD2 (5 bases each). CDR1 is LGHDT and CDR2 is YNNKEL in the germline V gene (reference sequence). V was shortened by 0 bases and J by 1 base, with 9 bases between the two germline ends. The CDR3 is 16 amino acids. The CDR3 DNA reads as TGTGCCAGCAGCCAAGAGGGACCAATGAACACCGGGGAGCTGTTTTTT. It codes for CASSQEGPMNTGELFF.

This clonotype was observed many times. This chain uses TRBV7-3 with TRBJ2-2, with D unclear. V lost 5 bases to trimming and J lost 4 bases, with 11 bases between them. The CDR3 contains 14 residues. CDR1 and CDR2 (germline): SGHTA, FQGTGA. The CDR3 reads CASSPYPGTGELFF. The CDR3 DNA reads TGTGCCAGCAGCCCATATCCGGGCACCGGGGAGCTGTTTTTT.

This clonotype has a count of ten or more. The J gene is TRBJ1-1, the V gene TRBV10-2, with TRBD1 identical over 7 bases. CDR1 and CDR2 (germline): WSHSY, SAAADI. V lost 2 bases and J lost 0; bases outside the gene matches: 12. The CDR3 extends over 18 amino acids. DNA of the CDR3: TGCGCCAGCAGTGAGGGGTCACAGGGGTTACGCATGAACACTGAAGCTTTCTTT. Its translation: CASSEGSQGLRMNTEAFF.

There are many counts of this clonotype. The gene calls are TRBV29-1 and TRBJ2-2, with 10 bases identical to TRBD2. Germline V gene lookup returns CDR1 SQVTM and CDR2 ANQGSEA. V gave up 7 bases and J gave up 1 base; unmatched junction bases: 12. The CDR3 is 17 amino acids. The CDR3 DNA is TGCAGCGCCAGGGGTCTAGCGGGAGCCAAGAACACCGGGGAGCTGTTTTTT. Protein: CSARGLAGAKNTGELFF.

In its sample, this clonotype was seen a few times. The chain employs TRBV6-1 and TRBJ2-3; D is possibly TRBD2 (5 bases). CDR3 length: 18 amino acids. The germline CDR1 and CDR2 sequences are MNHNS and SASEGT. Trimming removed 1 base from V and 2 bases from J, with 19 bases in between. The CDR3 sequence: CASSEGLAGPLHTDTQYF. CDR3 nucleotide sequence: TGTGCCAGCAGTGAAGGGCTAGCCGGCCCCTTACACACAGATACGCAGTATTTT.

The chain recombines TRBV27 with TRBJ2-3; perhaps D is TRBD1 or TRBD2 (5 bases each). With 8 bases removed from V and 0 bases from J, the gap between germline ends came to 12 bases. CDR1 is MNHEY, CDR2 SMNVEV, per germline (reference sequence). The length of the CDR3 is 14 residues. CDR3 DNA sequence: TGTGCCAGCCGCCTATGGGGGAGCACAGATACGCAGTATTTT. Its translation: CASRLWGSTDTQYF.

The CDR3 reads CSADRTRLYTQETQYF. In DNA form, the CDR3 reads TGCAGTGCTGATAGGACCCGACTCTATACTCAAGAGACCCAGTACTTC. V is TRBV20-1 and J is TRBJ2-5, with D unclear. Trimming pared 5 bases from V and 2 bases from J, leaving 21 bases between. Germline values: CDR1 DFQATT, CDR2 SNEGSKA (reference sequence). This CDR3 is built from 16 residues.

The CDR3 DNA is TGCGCCAGCAGCCCAGGGGGGGCTAGCGGGAGTGGTGAGCAGTTCTTC. Its protein product is CASSPGGASGSGEQFF. This chain links TRBV4-1 with TRBJ2-1, with 10 bases aligning to TRBD2. Germline V gene data show CDR1 as MGHRA and CDR2 as YSYEKL. The CDR3 runs 16 residues. V lost 4 bases, J lost 9 bases, and 12 bases stayed unmatched.

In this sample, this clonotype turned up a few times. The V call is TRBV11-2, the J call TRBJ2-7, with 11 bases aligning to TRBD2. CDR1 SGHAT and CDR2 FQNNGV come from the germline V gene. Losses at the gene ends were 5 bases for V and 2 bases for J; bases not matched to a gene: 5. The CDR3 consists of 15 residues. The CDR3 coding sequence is TGTGCCAGCAGCAATAGCGGGAGGGAACCCTACGAGCAGTACTTC. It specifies CASSNSGREPYEQYF.

The CDR3 here is CASSIGHKNTEAFF. CDR3 coding DNA: TGTGCCAGTAGTATAGGTCACAAGAACACTGAAGCTTTCTTT. V usage is TRBV19 and J usage is TRBJ1-1, with D uncertain. Per germline, CDR1 LNHDA and CDR2 SQIVND (reference sequence). The CDR3 consists of 14 residues. V gave up 1 base and J gave up 1 base, with 7 bases separating them.

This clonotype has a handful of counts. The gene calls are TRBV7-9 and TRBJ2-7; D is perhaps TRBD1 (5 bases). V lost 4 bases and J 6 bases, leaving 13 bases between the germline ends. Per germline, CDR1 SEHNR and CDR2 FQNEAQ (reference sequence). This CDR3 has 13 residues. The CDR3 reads CASSSIPQGEQYF. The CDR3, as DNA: TGTGCCAGCAGCTCCATCCCCCAGGGCGAGCAGTACTTC. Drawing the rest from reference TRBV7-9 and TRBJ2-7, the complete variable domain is DTGVSQNPRHKITKRGQNVTFRCDPISEHNRLYWYRQTLGQGPEFLTYFQNEAQLEKSRLLSDRFSAERPKGSFSTLEIQRTEQGDSAMYLCASSSIPQGEQYFGPGTRLTVT.

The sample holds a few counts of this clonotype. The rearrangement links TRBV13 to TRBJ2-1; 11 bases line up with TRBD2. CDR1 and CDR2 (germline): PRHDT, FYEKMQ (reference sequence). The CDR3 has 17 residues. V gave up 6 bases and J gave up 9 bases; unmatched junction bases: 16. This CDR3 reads CASSFRLAGFHTTEQFF. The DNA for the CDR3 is TGTGCCAGCAGTTTCCGACTAGCGGGATTCCATACAACTGAGCAGTTCTTC.

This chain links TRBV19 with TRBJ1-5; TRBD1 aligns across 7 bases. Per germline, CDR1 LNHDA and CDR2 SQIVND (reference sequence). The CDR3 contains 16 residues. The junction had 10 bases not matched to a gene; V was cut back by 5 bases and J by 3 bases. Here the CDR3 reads CASSSDGTEFNQPQHF. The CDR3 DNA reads TGTGCCAGTAGTTCTGACGGGACAGAATTCAATCAGCCCCAGCATTTT.

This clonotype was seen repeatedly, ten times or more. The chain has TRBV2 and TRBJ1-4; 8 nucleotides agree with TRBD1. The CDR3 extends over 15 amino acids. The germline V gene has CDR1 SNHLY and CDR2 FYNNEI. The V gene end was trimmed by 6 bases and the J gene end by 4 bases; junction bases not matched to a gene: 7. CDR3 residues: CASSHGTGRNEKLFF. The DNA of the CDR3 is TGTGCCAGCAGCCACGGGACAGGACGTAATGAAAAACTGTTTTTT.

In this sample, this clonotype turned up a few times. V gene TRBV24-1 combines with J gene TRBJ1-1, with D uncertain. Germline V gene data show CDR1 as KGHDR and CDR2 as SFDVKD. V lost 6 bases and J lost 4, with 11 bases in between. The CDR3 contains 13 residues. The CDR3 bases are TGTGCCACCAGTCACCGCCGGGGCACTGAAGCTTTCTTT. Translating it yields CATSHRRGTEAFF.

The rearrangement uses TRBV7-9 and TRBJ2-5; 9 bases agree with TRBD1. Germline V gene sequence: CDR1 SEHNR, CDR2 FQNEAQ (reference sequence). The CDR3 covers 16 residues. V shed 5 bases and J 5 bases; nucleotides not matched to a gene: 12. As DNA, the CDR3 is TGTGCCAGCAGCAAGAACAGGGGGCGGTTTGGGGAGACCCAGTACTTC. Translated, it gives CASSKNRGRFGETQYF.

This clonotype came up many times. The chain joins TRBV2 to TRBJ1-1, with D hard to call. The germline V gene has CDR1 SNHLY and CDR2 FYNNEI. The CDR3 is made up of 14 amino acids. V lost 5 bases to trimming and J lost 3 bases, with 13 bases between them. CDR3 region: CASSSDPSDTEAFF. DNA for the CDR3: TGTGCCAGCAGTTCTGACCCCTCGGACACTGAAGCTTTCTTT.

In DNA, the CDR3 is TGTGCCAGCAGCGGAACATTGGCTGAGCAGTTCTTC. This encodes CASSGTLAEQFF. The gene calls are TRBV9 and TRBJ2-1; D gene uncertain. Per the germline V gene, CDR1 is SGDLS and CDR2 is YYNGEE. This CDR3 has 12 residues. V shed 3 bases and J shed 9 bases, with 10 bases lying between them. The whole variable domain, remainder taken from reference TRBV9 and TRBJ2-1, is DSGVTQTPKHLITATGQRVTLRCSPRSGDLSVYWYQQSLDQGLQFLIQYYNGEERAKGNILERFSAQQFPDLHSELNLSSLELGDSALYFCASSGTLAEQFFGPGTRLTVL.

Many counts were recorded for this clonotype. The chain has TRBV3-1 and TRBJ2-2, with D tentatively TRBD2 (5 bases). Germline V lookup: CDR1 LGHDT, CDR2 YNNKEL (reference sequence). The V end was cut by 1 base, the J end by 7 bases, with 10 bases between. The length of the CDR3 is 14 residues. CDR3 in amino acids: CASSQVRVYGELFF. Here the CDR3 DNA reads TGTGCCAGCAGCCAAGTGCGGGTCTACGGGGAGCTGTTTTTT.